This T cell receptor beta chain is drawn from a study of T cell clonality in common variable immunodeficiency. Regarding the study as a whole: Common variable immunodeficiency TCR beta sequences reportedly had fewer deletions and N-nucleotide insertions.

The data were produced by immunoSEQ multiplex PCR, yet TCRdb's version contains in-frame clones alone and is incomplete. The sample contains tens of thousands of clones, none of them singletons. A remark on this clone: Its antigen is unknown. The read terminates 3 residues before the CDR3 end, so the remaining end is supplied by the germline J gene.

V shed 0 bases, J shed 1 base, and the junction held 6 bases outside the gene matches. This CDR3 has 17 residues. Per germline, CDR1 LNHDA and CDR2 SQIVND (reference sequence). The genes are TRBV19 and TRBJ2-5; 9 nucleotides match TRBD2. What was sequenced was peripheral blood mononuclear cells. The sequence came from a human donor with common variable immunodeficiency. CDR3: CASSIDRGTSSQETQYF. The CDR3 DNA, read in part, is TGTGCCAGTAGTATAGATCGTGGGACTAGCAGCCAAGAGACC.